The rows below give T cell receptor beta chains drawn from one sample of a study of cytomegalovirus exposure and HLA in healthy donors. The method was immunoSEQ multiplex PCR; TCRdb's version includes in-frame clones alone and lacks a portion of them. The sample shows 130,000 to 150,000 clones, 82% of them seen only once. The sequenced sample was PBMCs. The receptors come from a young man in good health and CMV-seropositive. CDR3s leave out the opening cysteine and the closing phenylalanine or tryptophan. Each record gives: V gene, CDR3 protein.

v_gene: TRBV30; CDR3aa: AWGRGVTNEKLF
v_gene: TRBV4-1; CDR3aa: ASRKGQGSYEQY
v_gene: TRBV6-6; CDR3aa: ASSSGQATGELF
v_gene: TRBV5-4; CDR3aa: ATTGGSGYGYT
v_gene: TRBV28; CDR3aa: ASSLPLRTGEYEQY
v_gene: TRBV18; CDR3aa: ASSHTGYSYNEQF
v_gene: TRBV6-1; CDR3aa: ASSDGTSGSYEQY
v_gene: TRBV6-1; CDR3aa: ASSEGRRTDTQY
v_gene: TRBV7-8; CDR3aa: ASSPPPGTGGWDTQY
v_gene: TRBV29-1; CDR3aa: SAGLSSYEQY
v_gene: TRBV11-2; CDR3aa: ASSHRGDIPYNEQF
v_gene: TRBV28; CDR3aa: ASSLMGGGNIQY
v_gene: TRBV5-1; CDR3aa: ASTSEGAGYGYT
v_gene: TRBV7-6; CDR3aa: ASSQHRVYEQY
v_gene: TRBV7-2; CDR3aa: ASSPGVYSPLH
v_gene: TRBV7-2; CDR3aa: ASSKGLGPDTQY
v_gene: TRBV18; CDR3aa: ASSPTGTGRETQY
v_gene: TRBV15; CDR3aa: ATSRDGPGLILSGNTIY
v_gene: TRBV5-1; CDR3aa: ASSWTGTNEKLF
v_gene: TRBV27; CDR3aa: ASSLLVLYEQY
v_gene: TRBV20-1; CDR3aa: SASLVEAF
v_gene: TRBV5-8; CDR3aa: ASSLERGGAYWGNEQF
v_gene: TRBV6-5; CDR3aa: ASSKLNTQY
v_gene: TRBV6-5; CDR3aa: ASSWDKSQPQH
v_gene: TRBV5-1; CDR3aa: ASSVDGNYNSPLH
v_gene: TRBV12-5; CDR3aa: ASLLWGGTYEQY
v_gene: TRBV9; CDR3aa: ASSVGSGPTSGGGYT
v_gene: TRBV11-2; CDR3aa: ASSIRQGGEAF
v_gene: TRBV19; CDR3aa: ASSKLTENYGYT
v_gene: TRBV7-9; CDR3aa: AISGSSTYEQY
v_gene: TRBV15; CDR3aa: ATSREVIGGKFYEQY
v_gene: TRBV11-2; CDR3aa: ASSPAGNEQF
v_gene: TRBV4-2; CDR3aa: ASSQDPGTGGRNTQY
v_gene: TRBV30; CDR3aa: AWRKSAGSNEQF
v_gene: TRBV9; CDR3aa: ASSVAGGYTDTQY
v_gene: TRBV4-1; CDR3aa: ASSTHRTEPTDTQY
v_gene: TRBV29-1; CDR3aa: SLLTSSYNEQF
v_gene: TRBV2; CDR3aa: ASSREGQGAAGANGLT
v_gene: TRBV2; CDR3aa: ASGARDRSNTEAF
v_gene: TRBV4-1; CDR3aa: ASSQETSGNYEQY
v_gene: TRBV13; CDR3aa: ASSFSGSSRNEQF
v_gene: TRBV18; CDR3aa: ASSPTDRGHQPQH
v_gene: TRBV27; CDR3aa: ASLLSRGGTDTQY
v_gene: TRBV4-1; CDR3aa: ATSQFPDTQY
v_gene: TRBV28; CDR3aa: ASSWPRLGGRNTEAF
v_gene: TRBV19; CDR3aa: ASSIRDRADQPQH
v_gene: TRBV4-3; CDR3aa: ASSQGSGTSGRDTQY
v_gene: TRBV10-1; CDR3aa: ASSESWAGGRELF